Listed below are T cell receptor beta chains from one sample, sequenced in a study of T cells in Graves' hyperthyroidism and ophthalmopathy. MiXCR was run by TCRdb on the multiplex PCR reads, yielding one entry per CDR3 protein. Of under 450,000 distinct CDR3 sequences listed, around a sixth are singletons. Sample: blood. The receptors shown here come from a woman younger than 30 with Graves' hyperthyroidism. Each CDR3 is given without its conserved first and last residue. The order of the fields is V gene, J gene, CDR3 protein.

>TRBV20-1|TRBJ1-4
SAPGDTREKLF
>TRBV9|TRBJ2-7
ASSRSGTGKYEQY
>TRBV5-4|TRBJ1-2
ASSLGGAFFYGYT
>TRBV6-1|TRBJ2-3
ASNGEVAATDTQY
>TRBV6-1|TRBJ2-3
ASSKNRIPGRLDTQY
>TRBV10-2|TRBJ1-5
ASSEMGQGGQPQH
>TRBV7-9|TRBJ1-2
ASSPWGRGYT
>TRBV29-1|TRBJ2-7
SVDDGYEQY
>TRBV20-1|TRBJ2-1
RPGLAGGNEQF
>TRBV10-1|TRBJ2-3
ASSPSGDRQDTQY
>TRBV5-1|TRBJ2-7
ASGLAGGYLPYEQY
>TRBV7-6|TRBJ2-2
ASSQFPGDTGELF
>TRBV20-1|TRBJ2-7
SAEGTFSYEQY
>TRBV9|TRBJ1-1
ASSVENTTRRMNTEAF
>TRBV6-1|TRBJ2-1
ASRGTSWVNEQF
>TRBV6-2/TRBV6-3|TRBJ1-5
ASSLRFGRSNQPQH
>TRBV20-1|TRBJ1-1
SARDQAGGGSGEAF
>TRBV12-3/TRBV12-4|TRBJ2-2
ASSLFFPGLAGGLTGELF
>TRBV7-3|TRBJ2-3
ASSYRDYLTDTQY
>TRBV12-3/TRBV12-4|TRBJ2-1
ASSSNPGSVREQF
>TRBV7-2|TRBJ2-7
ASSRSGSPREQY
>TRBV11-2|TRBJ2-1
ASNPRGGTLEHEQF
>TRBV18|TRBJ2-7
ASSPDSGYYGQY
>TRBV4-3|TRBJ2-7
ASSHPPRLYEQY
>TRBV6-1|TRBJ2-1
ASSDRSGTGFNEQF
>TRBV7-9|TRBJ1-3
ASSLSGEHSGNTIY
>TRBV6-2/TRBV6-3|TRBJ1-1
ASILDPENTEAF
>TRBV20-1|TRBJ1-4
SARKEKLF
>TRBV3-1|TRBJ2-3
ASSQDPAGGADTQY
>TRBV18|TRBJ2-7
ASSPLAGRLAYEQY
>TRBV4-2|TRBJ2-3
ASSQDLTDTQY